The rows below give T cell receptor beta chains drawn from one sample of a study of technical replicates of blood from several donors. Generated by immunoSEQ multiplex PCR, the TCRdb table keeps only in-frame clones and is missing some. This table has under 95,000 clones, 95% to 98% appearing once. Material: T cells isolated from PBMCs. These TCRs come from a human donor in good health. Each CDR3 is given with its conserved first and last residue. The order of the fields is CDR3 DNA, CDR3 protein, J gene, clone size, V gene, D gene. The D gene is left open where the match is weak. Where a row states a size, it is once, few, many or the class of an expanded clone; other rows omit it.

cdr3_nt: TGTGCCAGCAGCTTTCCGGAGGGATATCTAGCTAACTATGGCTACACCTTC
cdr3_aa: CASSFPEGYLANYGYTF
j_call: TRBJ1-2
clone_size: NA
v_call: TRBV7-9
d_call: NA

cdr3_nt: TGCGCCAGCAGCCAAGATCCCCTGCCCATAACTTCTTTCTTT
cdr3_aa: CASSQDPLPITSFF
j_call: TRBJ1-1
clone_size: NA
v_call: TRBV4-1
d_call: NA

cdr3_nt: TGTGCCAGCAGCCCCCAGGGACTAGCGGGCCCCTACGAGCAGTACTTC
cdr3_aa: CASSPQGLAGPYEQYF
j_call: TRBJ2-7
clone_size: NA
v_call: TRBV14
d_call: TRBD2

cdr3_nt: TGTGCCAGCAGAGGGGGGGCCTACGAGCAGTACTTC
cdr3_aa: CASRGGAYEQYF
j_call: TRBJ2-7
clone_size: NA
v_call: TRBV6-1
d_call: NA

cdr3_nt: TGTGCCAGCAGCTCCCGACTAGCTTACAATGAGCAGTTCTTC
cdr3_aa: CASSSRLAYNEQFF
j_call: TRBJ2-1
clone_size: NA
v_call: TRBV6-5
d_call: TRBD2

cdr3_nt: TGTGCCAGCAGCCAAGAGGGACAGGGGGGGACTGAAGCTTTCTTT
cdr3_aa: CASSQEGQGGTEAFF
j_call: TRBJ1-1
clone_size: NA
v_call: TRBV4-2
d_call: TRBD1

cdr3_nt: TGTGCCTGGAACCAGGGTACCTACAATGAGCAGTTCTTC
cdr3_aa: CAWNQGTYNEQFF
j_call: TRBJ2-1
clone_size: NA
v_call: TRBV30
d_call: NA

cdr3_nt: TGTGCCAGCAGCGTAGCAGGGGGAGACACCATATATTTT
cdr3_aa: CASSVAGGDTIYF
j_call: TRBJ1-3
clone_size: NA
v_call: TRBV9
d_call: TRBD1

cdr3_nt: TGTGCCAGCAGCGACCGACAGGGGGCGCGGGGCACTGAAGCTTTCTTT
cdr3_aa: CASSDRQGARGTEAFF
j_call: TRBJ1-1
clone_size: NA
v_call: TRBV27
d_call: TRBD1

cdr3_nt: TGCGCCAGCAGCCTGGCCGACAGGCTCTACACCGGGGAGCTGTTTTTT
cdr3_aa: CASSLADRLYTGELFF
j_call: TRBJ2-2
clone_size: NA
v_call: TRBV5-1
d_call: NA

cdr3_nt: TGTGCCAGCAGCCAGACAGGGCAATATGGCTACACCTTC
cdr3_aa: CASSQTGQYGYTF
j_call: TRBJ1-2
clone_size: NA
v_call: TRBV7-9
d_call: TRBD1

cdr3_nt: TGTGCCAGCAGCTTGTACGGGGAGGACGAGCAGTTCTTC
cdr3_aa: CASSLYGEDEQFF
j_call: TRBJ2-1
clone_size: NA
v_call: TRBV5-5
d_call: NA

cdr3_nt: TGCGCCAGCAGCCAAGACATGGACAGGGCAACTAATGAAAAACTGTTTTTT
cdr3_aa: CASSQDMDRATNEKLFF
j_call: TRBJ1-4
clone_size: NA
v_call: TRBV4-1
d_call: TRBD1

cdr3_nt: TGCAGCGTTTTTTATATAGGGGTACAGGAAAATGGCTACACCTTC
cdr3_aa: CSVFYIGVQENGYTF
j_call: TRBJ1-2
clone_size: NA
v_call: TRBV29-1
d_call: NA

cdr3_nt: TGCGCCAGCAGTGAAGTTGGAACTAGCGACGAAGAGACCCAGTACTTC
cdr3_aa: CASSEVGTSDEETQYF
j_call: TRBJ2-5
clone_size: NA
v_call: TRBV10-2
d_call: TRBD2

cdr3_nt: TGTGCCAGCAGCCCAGGACTAGCGGGAGGGATCGAGGTTGATGAGCAGTTCTTC
cdr3_aa: CASSPGLAGGIEVDEQFF
j_call: TRBJ2-1
clone_size: NA
v_call: TRBV5-8
d_call: TRBD2

cdr3_nt: TGTGCCAGCAGCCTGGGCCGACAGGGATCCTACGAGCAGTACTTC
cdr3_aa: CASSLGRQGSYEQYF
j_call: TRBJ2-7
clone_size: NA
v_call: TRBV7-2
d_call: TRBD1

cdr3_nt: TGCGCCAGCAGCCAAGGCAGGGAGGTCCAGCCCCAGCATTTT
cdr3_aa: CASSQGREVQPQHF
j_call: TRBJ1-5
clone_size: NA
v_call: TRBV4-1
d_call: NA

cdr3_nt: TGCGCCAGCAGCCAAGCCGGGACAAGTAATGAAAAACTGTTTTTT
cdr3_aa: CASSQAGTSNEKLFF
j_call: TRBJ1-4
clone_size: NA
v_call: TRBV4-1
d_call: NA

cdr3_nt: TGTGCCAGCAGCTTGTCACAGTCCTACAATGAGCAGTTCTTC
cdr3_aa: CASSLSQSYNEQFF
j_call: TRBJ2-1
clone_size: NA
v_call: TRBV7-9
d_call: NA

cdr3_nt: TGTGCCAGTAGTATGGGCGACGGGAACACTGAAGCTTTCTTT
cdr3_aa: CASSMGDGNTEAFF
j_call: TRBJ1-1
clone_size: NA
v_call: TRBV19
d_call: NA

cdr3_nt: TGTGCCAGCAGCTTAAAGCAGCGCCCCTACAATGAGCAGTTCTTC
cdr3_aa: CASSLKQRPYNEQFF
j_call: TRBJ2-1
clone_size: once
v_call: TRBV7-3
d_call: NA

cdr3_nt: TGTGCCAGCAGGGACAGGGTCGAGACCCAGTACTTC
cdr3_aa: CASRDRVETQYF
j_call: TRBJ2-5
clone_size: NA
v_call: TRBV6-5
d_call: TRBD1

cdr3_nt: TGTGCCAGCAGTGGGACAAGGAATCAGCCCCAGCATTTT
cdr3_aa: CASSGTRNQPQHF
j_call: TRBJ1-5
clone_size: NA
v_call: TRBV27
d_call: NA

cdr3_nt: TGTGCCTGGGGGCGGGGACAGGGGATCGATGAGCAGTTCTTC
cdr3_aa: CAWGRGQGIDEQFF
j_call: TRBJ2-1
clone_size: NA
v_call: TRBV30
d_call: TRBD1

cdr3_nt: TGTGCCAGCATTCGAAGAGCCAGCGTCAATGAAAAACTGTTTTTT
cdr3_aa: CASIRRASVNEKLFF
j_call: TRBJ1-4
clone_size: NA
v_call: TRBV2
d_call: NA

cdr3_nt: TGTGCCAGCAGCTTACAGGGGACCCTCTACAATGAGCAGTTCTTC
cdr3_aa: CASSLQGTLYNEQFF
j_call: TRBJ2-1
clone_size: NA
v_call: TRBV6-6
d_call: TRBD1

cdr3_nt: TGTGCCAGCAGACCACAGGGTGGATATGGCTACACCTTC
cdr3_aa: CASRPQGGYGYTF
j_call: TRBJ1-2
clone_size: NA
v_call: TRBV14
d_call: NA

cdr3_nt: TGTGCCAGCAGCTCCGGTGGGGTAGCGGGATACAATGAGCAGTTCTTC
cdr3_aa: CASSSGGVAGYNEQFF
j_call: TRBJ2-1
clone_size: NA
v_call: TRBV7-2
d_call: TRBD2

cdr3_nt: TGTGCCAGCAGCTCTTCGGGGATAGCGGCAGATACGCAGTATTTT
cdr3_aa: CASSSSGIAADTQYF
j_call: TRBJ2-3
clone_size: once
v_call: TRBV7-9
d_call: NA

cdr3_nt: TGTGCCAGCAGCTTTGGCCAGACCCAGTACTTC
cdr3_aa: CASSFGQTQYF
j_call: TRBJ2-5
clone_size: NA
v_call: TRBV7-9
d_call: NA

cdr3_nt: TGTGCCAGCAGCAAATGGGCTCGACAGAACACTGAAGCTTTCTTT
cdr3_aa: CASSKWARQNTEAFF
j_call: TRBJ1-1
clone_size: NA
v_call: TRBV21-1
d_call: NA

cdr3_nt: TGTGCCAGCTCACCAGGACAAGACTATGGCTACACCTTC
cdr3_aa: CASSPGQDYGYTF
j_call: TRBJ1-2
clone_size: NA
v_call: TRBV18
d_call: NA

cdr3_nt: TGTGCCAGTAGTGAGGGCCGCAGCGGTCAGCCCCAGCATTTT
cdr3_aa: CASSEGRSGQPQHF
j_call: TRBJ1-5
clone_size: NA
v_call: TRBV19
d_call: NA

cdr3_nt: TGCGCCAGCAGCCGCGGTCCCGGGACAGGGGGCAATCAGCCCCAGCATTTT
cdr3_aa: CASSRGPGTGGNQPQHF
j_call: TRBJ1-5
clone_size: once
v_call: TRBV4-1
d_call: TRBD1

cdr3_nt: TGTGCCAGCTCACCTCCCAGCGGGACCCCCTACGAGCAGTACTTC
cdr3_aa: CASSPPSGTPYEQYF
j_call: TRBJ2-7
clone_size: once
v_call: TRBV18
d_call: TRBD2

cdr3_nt: TGTGCCAGCAGCCAGAAGATTGGTGGAGCCTACAATGAGCAGTTCTTC
cdr3_aa: CASSQKIGGAYNEQFF
j_call: TRBJ2-1
clone_size: NA
v_call: TRBV4-2
d_call: NA

cdr3_nt: TGCGCCAGCAGCTTGACAGGGGGGAACACTGAAGCTTTCTTT
cdr3_aa: CASSLTGGNTEAFF
j_call: TRBJ1-1
clone_size: NA
v_call: TRBV5-1
d_call: TRBD1

cdr3_nt: TGCGCCAGCAGCCAAGCGGCGGGGAACACCGGGGAGCTGTTTTTT
cdr3_aa: CASSQAAGNTGELFF
j_call: TRBJ2-2
clone_size: NA
v_call: TRBV4-1
d_call: NA

cdr3_nt: TGTGCCAGCAGCTTAGTTTTTCTAGCGAGTACAGATACGCAGTATTTT
cdr3_aa: CASSLVFLASTDTQYF
j_call: TRBJ2-3
clone_size: NA
v_call: TRBV7-9
d_call: NA

cdr3_nt: TGTGCCAGCAGCGCATCTGGGGCCGATCAGCCCCAGCATTTT
cdr3_aa: CASSASGADQPQHF
j_call: TRBJ1-5
clone_size: NA
v_call: TRBV9
d_call: NA

cdr3_nt: TGTGCCAGTAGCACCGGGACTAGCGGTAATGAGCAGTTCTTC
cdr3_aa: CASSTGTSGNEQFF
j_call: TRBJ2-1
clone_size: NA
v_call: TRBV19
d_call: TRBD2

cdr3_nt: TGCGCCAGCAGCCAAGAAGGTAGCGGGAGTGCCTACAATGAGCAGTTCTTC
cdr3_aa: CASSQEGSGSAYNEQFF
j_call: TRBJ2-1
clone_size: NA
v_call: TRBV4-1
d_call: TRBD2

cdr3_nt: TGTGCCAATCCGGCGGGGACCCTCAACAATCAGCCCCAGCATTTT
cdr3_aa: CANPAGTLNNQPQHF
j_call: TRBJ1-5
clone_size: NA
v_call: TRBV14
d_call: NA

cdr3_nt: TGTGCCTGGAGTGAGGGGTCCCCAGGGGATACGCAGTATTTT
cdr3_aa: CAWSEGSPGDTQYF
j_call: TRBJ2-3
clone_size: NA
v_call: TRBV30
d_call: NA

cdr3_nt: TGTGCCATCCTCTCCGGGACAGAAGATCAGCCCCAGCATTTT
cdr3_aa: CAILSGTEDQPQHF
j_call: TRBJ1-5
clone_size: NA
v_call: TRBV27
d_call: TRBD1

cdr3_nt: TGTGCTAGTGGTTTGCGCAGGGAAAACACCGGGGAGCTGTTTTTT
cdr3_aa: CASGLRRENTGELFF
j_call: TRBJ2-2
clone_size: NA
v_call: TRBV12-5
d_call: NA